This entry describes one TCR beta chain. Its specificity is unknown. Hyperthyroidism of Graves' type that showed no ophthalmopathy progression within 18 months was stable. Clinical symptoms, serum thyroxine and TRAb, thyroid ultrasound and orbital computed tomography were used for the diagnoses. The data originate from a study of T cells in Graves' hyperthyroidism and ophthalmopathy. Overall study findings and caveats: The model foresaw ophthalmopathy a median roughly 6 months prior to onset. Most thyroid-expanded clonotypes above 0.001 were also found in blood.

V dropped 0 bases and J dropped 0 bases, with 15 bases sitting between them. This CDR3 region has 17 residues. Amplified regions were TCR beta CDR3 sequences from RNA transcripts. HTBI primers were the set used in a first-round RT-PCR of the TCR CDR3. TCRdb re-called the multiplex PCR reads through MiXCR, storing one row per CDR3 protein. The table lists approximately 510,000 distinct CDR3 sequences, less than 25% of them singletons. The TCR was taken from a man aged 18 to 29 with Graves' hyperthyroidism. This chain connects TRBV12-3 or TRBV12-4 to TRBJ2-7; D assignment may be TRBD1 or TRBD2 (5 bases each). Sequencing input: blood. This CDR3 is CASSLAGVGPDSYEQYF. CDR3 sequence (DNA): TGTGCCAGCAGTTTAGCGGGGGTAGGGCCAGACTCCTACGAGCAGTACTTC.